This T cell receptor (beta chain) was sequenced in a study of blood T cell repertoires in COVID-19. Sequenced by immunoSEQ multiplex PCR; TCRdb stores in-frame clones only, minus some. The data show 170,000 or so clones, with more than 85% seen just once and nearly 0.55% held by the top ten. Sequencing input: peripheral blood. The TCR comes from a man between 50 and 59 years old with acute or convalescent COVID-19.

CDR3 sequence reads: CASSFGPGSYEQYF. The CDR3 region has the DNA TGTGCCAGCAGCTTCGGTCCGGGCTCCTACGAGCAGTACTTC. The chain has TRBV27 and TRBJ2-7; no reliable D call. Trimming left V 6 bases short and J 0 bases short, with 12 bases between. This CDR3 is built from 14 residues. Looked up from germline, CDR1 is MNHEY and CDR2 is SMNVEV (reference sequence).